This TCR beta chain was sequenced for a study of T cells in Graves' hyperthyroidism and ophthalmopathy. What was amplified from RNA transcripts were TCR beta CDR3 regions. Carried out on the TCR CDR3, a first-round RT-PCR used the HTBI primer set. MiXCR, applied by TCRdb to the multiplex PCR reads, yields one record per CDR3 protein. The sample has about 720,000 distinct CDR3 sequences, 15% to 20% seen once; the top ten hold over 15%. General study findings and limits: Most thyroid clonotypes with frequency above 0.001 were detected in blood.

With regard to this clonotype: The antigen is unknown.

The CDR3 loop spans 16 amino acids. The germline CDR1 and CDR2 sequences are WSHSY and SAAADI. V gave up 7 bases and J gave up 6 bases; unmatched junction bases: 17. Newly diagnosed hyperthyroidism, duration under 2 months, in patients aged 18 to 65. Lactation, pregnancy, other autoimmune disease or uncontrolled infection excluded patients. Progressors' blood was drawn at hyperthyroidism diagnosis, before ophthalmopathy symptoms. The chain links TRBV10-2 to TRBJ2-7; 8 positions agree with TRBD1. Input material: blood. The sequence derives from a woman between 45 and 65 years old with Graves' hyperthyroidism that later progressed to Graves' ophthalmopathy. CDR3 sequence: CASTGAGGVVASEQYF. CDR3 nucleotides: TGCGCCAGCACCGGGGCAGGGGGCGTCGTGGCGAGCGAGCAGTACTTC.